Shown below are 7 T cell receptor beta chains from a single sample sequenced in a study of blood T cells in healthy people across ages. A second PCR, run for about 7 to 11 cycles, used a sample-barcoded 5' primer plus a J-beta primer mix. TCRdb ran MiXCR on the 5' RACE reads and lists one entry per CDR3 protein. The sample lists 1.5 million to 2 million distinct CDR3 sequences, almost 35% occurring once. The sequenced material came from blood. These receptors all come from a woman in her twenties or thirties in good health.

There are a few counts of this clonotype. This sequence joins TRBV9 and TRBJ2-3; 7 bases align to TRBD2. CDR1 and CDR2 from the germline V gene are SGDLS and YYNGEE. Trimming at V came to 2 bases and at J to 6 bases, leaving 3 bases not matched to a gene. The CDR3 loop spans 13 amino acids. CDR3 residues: CASSVRGSDTQYF. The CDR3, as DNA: TGTGCCAGCAGCGTCCGCGGGAGCGATACGCAGTATTTT.

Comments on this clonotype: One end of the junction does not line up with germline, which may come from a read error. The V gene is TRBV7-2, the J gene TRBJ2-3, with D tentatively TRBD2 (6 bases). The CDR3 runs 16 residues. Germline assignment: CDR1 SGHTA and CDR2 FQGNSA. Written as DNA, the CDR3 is TGTGCCAACAGCTCTTCCGGGACTCGAATCACAGATACGCAGTATTTT. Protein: CANSSSGTRITDTQYF.

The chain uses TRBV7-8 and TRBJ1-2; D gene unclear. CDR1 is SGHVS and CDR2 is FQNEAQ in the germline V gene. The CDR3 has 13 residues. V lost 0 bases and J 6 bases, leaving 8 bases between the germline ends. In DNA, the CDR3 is TGTGCCAGCAGCTTAGCGACTCGGGATGGCTACACCTTC. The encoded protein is CASSLATRDGYTF.

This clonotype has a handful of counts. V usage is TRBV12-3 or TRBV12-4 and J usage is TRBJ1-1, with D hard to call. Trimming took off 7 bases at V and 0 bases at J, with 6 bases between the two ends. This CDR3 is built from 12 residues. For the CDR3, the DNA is TGTGCCAGCATCGACATGAACACTGAAGCTTTCTTT. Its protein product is CASIDMNTEAFF.

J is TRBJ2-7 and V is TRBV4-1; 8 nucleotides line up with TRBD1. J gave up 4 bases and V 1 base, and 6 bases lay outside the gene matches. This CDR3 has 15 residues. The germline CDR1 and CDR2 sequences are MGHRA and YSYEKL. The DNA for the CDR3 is TGCGCCAGCAGCCAAGTAGCCGGACAGGGATACGAGCAGTACTTC. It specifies CASSQVAGQGYEQYF.

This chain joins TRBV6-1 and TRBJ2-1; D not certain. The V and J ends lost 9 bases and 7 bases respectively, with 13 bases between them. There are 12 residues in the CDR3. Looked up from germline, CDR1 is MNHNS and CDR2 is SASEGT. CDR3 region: CASLLSGNEQFF. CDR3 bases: TGTGCCAGTCTCCTGAGTGGTAATGAGCAGTTCTTC.

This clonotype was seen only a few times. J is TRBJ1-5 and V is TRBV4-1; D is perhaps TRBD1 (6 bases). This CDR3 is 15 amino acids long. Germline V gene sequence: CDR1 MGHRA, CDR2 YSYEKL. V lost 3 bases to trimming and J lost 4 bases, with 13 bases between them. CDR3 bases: TGCGCCAGCAGCCACCCGACAGGAAGAAATCAGCCCCAGCATTTT. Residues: CASSHPTGRNQPQHF.